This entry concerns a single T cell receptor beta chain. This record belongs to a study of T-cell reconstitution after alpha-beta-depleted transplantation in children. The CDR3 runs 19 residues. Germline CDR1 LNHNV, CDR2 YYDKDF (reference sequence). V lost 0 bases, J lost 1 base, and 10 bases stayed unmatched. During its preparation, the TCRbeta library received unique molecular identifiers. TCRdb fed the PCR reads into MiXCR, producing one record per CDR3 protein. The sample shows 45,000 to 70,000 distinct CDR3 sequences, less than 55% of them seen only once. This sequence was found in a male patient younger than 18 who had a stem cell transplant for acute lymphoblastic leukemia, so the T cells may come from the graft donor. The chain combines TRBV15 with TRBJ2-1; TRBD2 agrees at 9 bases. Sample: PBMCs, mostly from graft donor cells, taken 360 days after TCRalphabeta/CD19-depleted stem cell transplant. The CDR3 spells CATSRDPVIAGGSYNEQFF. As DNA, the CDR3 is TGTGCCACCAGCAGAGATCCGGTAATCGCGGGAGGGTCCTACAATGAGCAGTTCTTC. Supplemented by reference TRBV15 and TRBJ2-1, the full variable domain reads DAMVIQNPRYQVTQFGKPVTLSCSQTLNHNVMYWYQQKSSQAPKLLFHYYDKDFNNEADTPDNFQSRRPNTSFCFLDIRSPGLGDTAMYLCATSRDPVIAGGSYNEQFFGPGTRLTVL.